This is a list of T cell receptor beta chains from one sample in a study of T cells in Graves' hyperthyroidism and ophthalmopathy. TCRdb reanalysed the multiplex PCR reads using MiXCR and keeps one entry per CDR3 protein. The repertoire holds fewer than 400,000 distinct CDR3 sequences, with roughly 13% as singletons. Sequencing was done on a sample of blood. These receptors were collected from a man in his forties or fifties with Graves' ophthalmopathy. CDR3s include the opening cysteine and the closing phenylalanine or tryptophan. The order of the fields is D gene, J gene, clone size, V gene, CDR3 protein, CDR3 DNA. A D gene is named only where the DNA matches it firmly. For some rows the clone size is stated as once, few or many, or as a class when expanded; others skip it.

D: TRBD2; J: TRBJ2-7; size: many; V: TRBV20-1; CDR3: CSAERVTSGSRSYEQYF; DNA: TGCAGTGCGGAGCGGGTGACTAGCGGGAGTAGATCCTACGAGCAGTACTTC
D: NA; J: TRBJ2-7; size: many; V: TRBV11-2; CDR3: CASSPTGHEQYF; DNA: TGTGCCAGCAGTCCGACGGGCCACGAGCAGTACTTC
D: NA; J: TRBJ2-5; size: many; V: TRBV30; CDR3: CAWREQETQYF; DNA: TGTGCCTGGAGGGAGCAAGAGACCCAGTACTTC
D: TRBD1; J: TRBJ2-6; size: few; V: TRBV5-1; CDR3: CASRETGVGANVLTF; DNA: TGCGCCAGCAGAGAAACAGGGGTTGGGGCCAACGTCCTGACTTTC
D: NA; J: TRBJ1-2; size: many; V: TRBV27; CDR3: CASSSLGGARNYGYTF; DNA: TGTGCCAGCAGTTCCTTGGGGGGCGCTAGAAACTATGGCTACACCTTC
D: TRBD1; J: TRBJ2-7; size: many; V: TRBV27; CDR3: CASSETGTGYEQYF; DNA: TGTGCCAGCAGCGAAACCGGGACAGGTTACGAGCAGTACTTC
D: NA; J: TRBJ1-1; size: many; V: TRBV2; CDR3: CASITSRWFEAFF; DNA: TGTGCCAGCATTACCTCCAGGTGGTTCGAAGCTTTCTTT
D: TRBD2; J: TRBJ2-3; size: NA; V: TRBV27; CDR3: CASSVYTSGYTDTQYF; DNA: TGTGCCAGCAGTGTCTATACTAGCGGCTACACAGATACGCAGTATTTT
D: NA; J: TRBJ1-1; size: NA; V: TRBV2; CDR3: CATRAENTEAFF; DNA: TGTGCCACCAGGGCGGAGAACACTGAAGCTTTCTTT
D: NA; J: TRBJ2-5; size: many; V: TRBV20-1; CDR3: CSARDGPGVETQYF; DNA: TGCAGTGCTAGAGATGGGCCGGGAGTGGAGACCCAGTACTTC
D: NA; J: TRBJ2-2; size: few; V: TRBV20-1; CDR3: CSARRLEAPGELFF; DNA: TGCAGTGCTAGGAGACTAGAGGCCCCCGGGGAGCTGTTTTTT
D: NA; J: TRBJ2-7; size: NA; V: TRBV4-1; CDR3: CASSQESGDEQYF; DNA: TGCGCCAGCAGCCAAGAATCAGGGGACGAGCAGTACTTC
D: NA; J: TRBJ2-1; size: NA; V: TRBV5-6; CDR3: CASSFFRTLAYNEQFF; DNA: TGTGCCAGCAGTTTCTTTCGGACCCTCGCCTACAATGAGCAGTTCTTC
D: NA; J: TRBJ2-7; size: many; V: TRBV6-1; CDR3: CASKIDRSGHEQYF; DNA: TGTGCCAGCAAGATAGACAGGTCGGGGCACGAGCAGTACTTC
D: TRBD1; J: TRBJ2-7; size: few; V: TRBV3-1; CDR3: CASSLSHWTGKYEQYF; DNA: TGTGCCAGCAGTTTATCCCATTGGACAGGGAAGTACGAGCAGTACTTC
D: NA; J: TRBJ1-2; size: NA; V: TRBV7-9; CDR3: CASSPTNYDYTF; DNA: TGTGCCAGCAGCCCAACGAACTATGACTACACCTTC
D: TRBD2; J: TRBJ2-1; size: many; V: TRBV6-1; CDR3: CASSRLAGSIVDEQFF; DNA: TGTGCCAGCAGTAGACTAGCGGGATCTATTGTGGATGAGCAGTTCTTC
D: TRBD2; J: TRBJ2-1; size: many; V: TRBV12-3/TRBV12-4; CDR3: CASGTSGWANEQFF; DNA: TGTGCCAGCGGGACTAGCGGGTGGGCAAATGAGCAGTTCTTC
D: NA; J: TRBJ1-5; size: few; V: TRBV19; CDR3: CASSISKAGSSNQPQHF; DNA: TGTGCCAGTAGTATTTCGAAAGCGGGTTCCAGCAATCAGCCCCAGCATTTT
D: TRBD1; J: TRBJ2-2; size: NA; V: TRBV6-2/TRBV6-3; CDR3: CATDRGRNTGELFF; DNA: TGTGCCACCGACAGGGGGCGGAACACCGGGGAGCTGTTTTTT
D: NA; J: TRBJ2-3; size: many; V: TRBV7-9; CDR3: CASSLVSGIADTQYF; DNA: TGTGCCAGCAGCTTAGTGTCCGGGATTGCAGATACGCAGTATTTT
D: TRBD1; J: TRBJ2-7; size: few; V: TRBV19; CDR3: CASSKPGQAHYEQYF; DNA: TGTGCCAGTAGTAAGCCGGGACAGGCACACTACGAGCAGTACTTC
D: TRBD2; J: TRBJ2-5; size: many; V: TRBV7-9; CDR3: CASSSPGLAGVRETQYF; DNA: TGTGCCAGCAGCTCCCCCGGACTAGCGGGAGTGAGGGAGACCCAGTACTTC
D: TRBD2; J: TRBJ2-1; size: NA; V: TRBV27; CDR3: CASSSGLEWPNEQFF; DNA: TGTGCCAGCAGTTCGGGACTAGAGTGGCCCAATGAGCAGTTCTTC
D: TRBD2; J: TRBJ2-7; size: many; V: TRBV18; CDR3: CASSPRSGRAMTYEQYF; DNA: TGTGCCAGCTCACCACGTAGCGGGAGGGCCATGACCTACGAGCAGTACTTC
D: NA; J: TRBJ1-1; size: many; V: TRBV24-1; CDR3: CATRPTGVVGTEAFF; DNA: TGTGCCACCAGACCCACGGGGGTGGTGGGCACTGAAGCTTTCTTT
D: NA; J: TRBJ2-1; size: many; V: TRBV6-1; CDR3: CASREQGYVMNEQFF; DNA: TGTGCCAGCAGGGAACAGGGTTATGTAATGAATGAGCAGTTCTTC
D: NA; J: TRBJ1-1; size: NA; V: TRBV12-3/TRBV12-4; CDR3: CASSSHMNTETFF; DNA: TGTGCCAGCAGTTCTCACATGAACACTGAAACTTTCTTT
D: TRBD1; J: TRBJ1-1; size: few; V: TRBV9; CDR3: CASSPHRGLEAFF; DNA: TGTGCCAGCAGCCCTCATAGGGGGCTTGAAGCTTTCTTT
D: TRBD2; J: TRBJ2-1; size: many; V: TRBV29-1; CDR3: CSEGLAGGNEQFF; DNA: TGCAGCGAGGGACTAGCGGGAGGCAATGAGCAGTTCTTC
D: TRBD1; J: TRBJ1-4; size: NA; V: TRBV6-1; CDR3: CASSTRGTAIEKLFF; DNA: TGTGCCAGCAGTACCCGCGGGACAGCGATTGAAAAACTGTTTTTT
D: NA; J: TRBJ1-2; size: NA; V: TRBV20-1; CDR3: CSASATGGQAYGYTF; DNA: TGCAGTGCTAGTGCCACGGGGGGGCAGGCCTATGGCTACACCTTC
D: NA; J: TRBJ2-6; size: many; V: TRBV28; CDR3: CASHARSGTGANVLTF; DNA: TGTGCCAGCCACGCTCGATCGGGAACTGGGGCCAACGTCCTGACTTTC
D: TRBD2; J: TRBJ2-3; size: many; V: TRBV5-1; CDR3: CASSPQTSAGDTQYF; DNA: TGCGCCAGCAGCCCTCAGACTAGCGCTGGAGATACGCAGTATTTT
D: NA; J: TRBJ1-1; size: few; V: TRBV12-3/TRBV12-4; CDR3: CASSLGWGFQAFF; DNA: TGTGCCAGCAGTTTAGGCTGGGGATTTCAAGCTTTCTTT
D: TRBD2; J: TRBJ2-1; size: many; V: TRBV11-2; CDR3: CASSSGTSGYNEQFF; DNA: TGTGCCAGCAGCTCCGGGACTAGCGGTTACAATGAGCAGTTCTTC
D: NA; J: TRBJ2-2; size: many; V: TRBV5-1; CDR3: CASSPPGPTGELFF; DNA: TGCGCCAGCAGCCCTCCTGGGCCCACCGGGGAGCTGTTTTTT
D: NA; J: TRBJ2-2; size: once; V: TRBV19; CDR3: CASKRSGQTNTGELFF; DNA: TGTGCCAGTAAACGATCAGGACAGACGAACACCGGGGAGCTGTTTTTT
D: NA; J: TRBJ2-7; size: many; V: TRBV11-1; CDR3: CASSLSGSSTYEQYF; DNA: TGTGCCAGCAGCTTAAGTGGATCCTCGACCTACGAGCAGTACTTC
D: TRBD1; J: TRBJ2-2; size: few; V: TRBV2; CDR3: CASRAGTGGGMTGELFF; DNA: TGTGCCAGCAGAGCCGGGACAGGGGGTGGTATGACCGGGGAGCTGTTTTTT
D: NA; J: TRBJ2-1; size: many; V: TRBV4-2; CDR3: CASSQGDPSGEQFF; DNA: TGTGCCAGCAGCCAAGGGGACCCCTCCGGTGAGCAGTTCTTC
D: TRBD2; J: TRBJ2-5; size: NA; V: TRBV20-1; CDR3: CSAAGLAGAETQYF; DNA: TGCAGTGCCGCCGGACTAGCGGGAGCAGAGACCCAGTACTTC
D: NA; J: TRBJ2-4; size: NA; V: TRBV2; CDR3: CASAVGDIQYF; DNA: TGTGCCAGCGCTGTGGGTGACATTCAGTACTTC
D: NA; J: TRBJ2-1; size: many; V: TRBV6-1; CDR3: CASSPVDLAIGNEQFF; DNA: TGTGCCAGCAGTCCGGTTGATCTAGCAATCGGGAATGAGCAGTTCTTC
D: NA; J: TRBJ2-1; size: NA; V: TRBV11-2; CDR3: CASRPRLGVYEQFF; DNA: TGTGCCAGCAGACCACGGCTAGGGGTCTATGAGCAGTTCTTC
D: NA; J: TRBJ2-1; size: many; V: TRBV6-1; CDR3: CASSPVGSSYNEQFF; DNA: TGTGCCAGCAGTCCGGTAGGGTCGTCCTACAATGAGCAGTTCTTC
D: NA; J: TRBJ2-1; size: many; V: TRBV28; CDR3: CASSLWNIRTSSYNEQFF; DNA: TGTGCCAGCAGTTTATGGAACATCCGGACGAGCTCCTACAATGAGCAGTTCTTC
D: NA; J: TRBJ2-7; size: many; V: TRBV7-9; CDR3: CASSLAPSGGYGEYEQYF; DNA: TGTGCCAGCAGCTTAGCGCCCTCGGGGGGCTACGGTGAATACGAGCAGTACTTC
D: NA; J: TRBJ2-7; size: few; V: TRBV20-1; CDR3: CSARDSGTFTYEQYF; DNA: TGCAGTGCTAGAGATTCCGGGACGTTTACCTACGAGCAGTACTTC
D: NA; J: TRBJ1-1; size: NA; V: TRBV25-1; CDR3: CASSETIPHGTEAFF; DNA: TGTGCCAGCAGTGAAACTATCCCCCATGGAACTGAAGCTTTCTTT
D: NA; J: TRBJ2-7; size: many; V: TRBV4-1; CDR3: CASSQGVFDEQYF; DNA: TGCGCCAGCAGCCAAGGGGTGTTTGACGAGCAGTACTTC
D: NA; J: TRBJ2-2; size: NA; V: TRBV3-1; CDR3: CASSAYTGDTGELFF; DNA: TGTGCCAGCAGCGCATACACAGGAGACACCGGGGAGCTGTTTTTT
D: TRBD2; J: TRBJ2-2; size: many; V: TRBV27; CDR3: CASSYSGTTGELFF; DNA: TGTGCCAGCAGTTATAGCGGGACCACCGGGGAGCTGTTTTTT
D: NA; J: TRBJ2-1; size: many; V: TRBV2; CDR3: CASSASEQFF; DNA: TGTGCCAGCAGTGCGAGTGAGCAGTTCTTC
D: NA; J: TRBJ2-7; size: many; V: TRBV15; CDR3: CATRDSHYEQYF; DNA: TGTGCCACCAGAGACAGCCACTACGAGCAGTACTTC